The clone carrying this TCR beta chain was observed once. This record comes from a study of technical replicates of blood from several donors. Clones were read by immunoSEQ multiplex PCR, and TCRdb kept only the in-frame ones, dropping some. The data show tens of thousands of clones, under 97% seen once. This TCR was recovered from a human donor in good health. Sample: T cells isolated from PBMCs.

The CDR3 reads CSVGPTGRADTIYF. CDR3 nucleotide sequence: TGCAGCGTTGGCCCCACCGGCAGGGCGGACACCATATATTTT. The genes are TRBV29-1 and TRBJ1-3; possible D gene TRBD1, 5 bases. Germline loops: CDR1 SQVTM, CDR2 ANQGSEA. Trimming shortened V by 4 bases and J by 8 bases, and 18 bases separated the two germline ends. The CDR3 runs to 14 residues.